Below are 31 T cell receptor beta chains sequenced from a single sample in a study of cytomegalovirus exposure and HLA in healthy donors. Amplification used 60 Vbeta primers and 13 Jbeta primers. Method: immunoSEQ multiplex PCR; TCRdb's copy keeps in-frame clones and lacks some. The sample consists of nearly 110,000 clones, roughly 72% of them appearing once. The sequencing input was PBMCs. These receptors were collected from a man aged 25 to 40 in good health and CMV-seronegative.

The J gene is TRBJ2-6, the V gene TRBV7-9; D not resolved. The CDR3 spans 13 residues. CDR1 SEHNR and CDR2 FQNEAQ come from the germline V gene (reference sequence). Trimming removed 3 bases from V and 4 bases from J, with 4 bases in between. The CDR3 bases are TGTGCCAGCAGCTTGGCCGGGGCCAACGTCCTGACTTTC. Translated, it gives CASSLAGANVLTF. Together with reference TRBV7-9 and TRBJ2-6, the CDR3 gives the full variable domain: DTGVSQNPRHKITKRGQNVTFRCDPISEHNRLYWYRQTLGQGPEFLTYFQNEAQLEKSRLLSDRFSAERPKGSFSTLEIQRTEQGDSAMYLCASSLAGANVLTFGAGSRLTVL.

Notes on this clone: Germline is not matched at one junction end, which may reflect a read error. The gene calls are TRBV29-1 and TRBJ2-2; TRBD1 matches 9 bases. There are 17 residues in the CDR3. Germline CDR1 reads SQVTM; CDR2 reads ANQGSEA. The CDR3 loop is CSAEGNVGTGWTGELFF. The CDR3 nucleotides read TGCAGCGCTGAAGGGAATGTCGGGACAGGGTGGACCGGGGAGCTGTTTTTT.

In its sample, this clone was seen a few times. This sequence joins TRBV4-2 and TRBJ2-5; TRBD2 matches 9 bases. CDR3 length: 17 residues. Trimming at V came to 4 bases and at J to 2 bases, leaving 11 bases not matched to a gene. Germline values: CDR1 LGHNA, CDR2 YNFKEQ. The CDR3 protein is CASSLGVAGELQETQYF. DNA for the CDR3: TGTGCCAGCAGCCTCGGGGTAGCGGGGGAACTGCAAGAGACCCAGTACTTC.

Here the CDR3 reads CASSPGFSYNEQFF. The CDR3 nucleotides are TGTGCCAGCAGCCCAGGGTTTTCCTACAATGAGCAGTTCTTC. V is TRBV28 and J is TRBJ2-1; tentatively, D is TRBD1 (5 bases). CDR1 and CDR2 (germline): MDHEN, SYDVKM. Trimming stripped 6 bases from V and 1 base from J, with 10 bases between. This CDR3 is 14 amino acids long.

The chain is built from TRBV9 and TRBJ2-7; TRBD1 matches 7 bases. In germline, CDR1 is SGDLS, CDR2 YYNGEE. The CDR3 is 14 amino acids. J lost 5 bases, V lost 1 base, and 6 bases had no gene match. This chain's CDR3 is CASSVRGGADEQYF. The CDR3 bases are TGTGCCAGCAGCGTAAGAGGGGGCGCGGACGAGCAGTACTTC. The full variable domain, with the rest looked up from reference TRBV9 and TRBJ2-7, is DSGVTQTPKHLITATGQRVTLRCSPRSGDLSVYWYQQSLDQGLQFLIQYYNGEERAKGNILERFSAQQFPDLHSELNLSSLELGDSALYFCASSVRGGADEQYFGPGTRLTVT.

This clone was counted only a few times. V and J are TRBV28 and TRBJ1-1, with a weak D call TRBD1 (5 bases). This CDR3 comprises 11 residues. V was shortened by 6 bases and J by 12 bases, with 14 bases between the two germline ends. Germline lookup yields CDR1 MDHEN and CDR2 SYDVKM. CDR3 region: CASSLDREPFF. In DNA form, the CDR3 reads TGTGCCAGCAGCCTCGACAGAGAGCCTTTCTTT. Complete variable domain (other parts from reference TRBV28 and TRBJ1-1): DVKVTQSSRYLVKRTGEKVFLECVQDMDHENMFWYRQDPGLGLRLIYFSYDVKMKEKGDIPEGYSVSREKKERFSLILESASTNQTSMYLCASSLDREPFFGQGTRLTVV.

This rearrangement joins TRBV5-1 to TRBJ1-6, with 9 bases fitting TRBD1. V was clipped by 9 bases and J by 5 bases; unmatched bases: 3. This CDR3 comprises 13 residues. The germline gives CDR1 SGHRS, CDR2 YFSETQ. The CDR3 region has the DNA TGCGCCACCCGGACAGGGGATAATTCACCCCTCCACTTT. Protein: CATRTGDNSPLHF. The full variable domain, in which reference TRBV5-1 and TRBJ1-6 provide the parts outside the CDR3, is KAGVTQTPRYLIKTRGQQVTLSCSPISGHRSVSWYQQTPGQGLQFLFEYFSETQRNKGNFPGRFSGRQFSNSRSEMNVSTLELGDSALYLCATRTGDNSPLHFGNGTRLTVT.

About this clone: Other DNA sequences in this specimen translate into the identical CDR3. This chain joins TRBV11-2 and TRBJ1-5; a weak D match, TRBD1 (5 bases). The V end was cut by 1 base, the J end by 5 bases, with 9 bases between. The CDR3 totals 14 residues. The germline gives CDR1 SGHAT, CDR2 FQNNGV. DNA of the CDR3: TGTGCCAGCAGCTTAGGCAGGGTAGATCAGCCCCAGCATTTT. Residues: CASSLGRVDQPQHF. Full variable domain (outside the CDR3, taken from reference TRBV11-2 and TRBJ1-5): EAGVAQSPRYKIIEKRQSVAFWCNPISGHATLYWYQQILGQGPKLLIQFQNNGVVDDSQLPKDRFSAERLKGVDSTLKIQPAKLEDSAVYLCASSLGRVDQPQHFGDGTRLSIL.

This chain uses TRBV19 with TRBJ2-3, with 8 nucleotides matching TRBD2. After removal of 3 bases from V and 4 bases from J, the junction contained 6 bases not matched to a gene. Germline V gene sequence: CDR1 LNHDA, CDR2 SQIVND (reference sequence). The CDR3 covers 15 residues. As DNA, the CDR3 is TGTGCCAGTAGTATCAGCGGGAGTGTGGCAGATACGCAGTATTTT. It yields the protein CASSISGSVADTQYF.

The V call is TRBV15, the J call TRBJ2-5; TRBD1 aligns across 10 bases. Germline loops: CDR1 LNHNV, CDR2 YYDKDF (reference sequence). The trim removed 1 base at V and 4 bases at J, leaving 6 bases unmatched. There are 16 residues in the CDR3. The DNA of the CDR3 is TGTGCCACCAGCAGAGCACCGGGACAGGGGACAGAGACCCAGTACTTC. Translation gives CATSRAPGQGTETQYF.

This clone was observed once. The V gene is TRBV7-2, the J gene TRBJ1-6; D is uncertain. This CDR3 has 17 amino acids. V gave up 1 base and J gave up 9 bases, with 19 bases separating them. Germline V gene lookup returns CDR1 SGHTA and CDR2 FQGNSA. The DNA for the CDR3 is TGTGCCAGCAGCTTAGGGTACCCCGGGATCAGCCCTTCACCCCTCCACTTT. Its protein product is CASSLGYPGISPSPLHF.

The chain uses TRBV7-9 and TRBJ1-1; 7 bases are a match to TRBD1. Germline V gives CDR1 SEHNR, CDR2 FQNEAQ (reference sequence). V lost 8 bases to trimming and J lost 9 bases; unmatched junction nucleotides: 12. The CDR3 runs to 13 residues. The CDR3 region is CASRGQVGTKAFF. In DNA, the CDR3 is TGTGCCAGCCGTGGACAGGTGGGAACTAAAGCTTTCTTT.

The chain links TRBV28 to TRBJ1-5; D may be TRBD1 (6 bases). There are 17 residues in the CDR3. The V and J ends lost 8 bases and 0 bases respectively, with 20 bases between them. Germline V CDR1 and CDR2: MDHEN, SYDVKM. CDR3 DNA sequence: TGTGCCAGCGGTAGGAACCGGGACACCTATAGCAATCAGCCCCAGCATTTT. Translation gives CASGRNRDTYSNQPQHF. Based on the CDR3 plus reference TRBV28 and TRBJ1-5, the full variable domain is DVKVTQSSRYLVKRTGEKVFLECVQDMDHENMFWYRQDPGLGLRLIYFSYDVKMKEKGDIPEGYSVSREKKERFSLILESASTNQTSMYLCASGRNRDTYSNQPQHFGDGTRLSIL.

The rearrangement joins TRBV2 to TRBJ1-4; TRBD1 aligns across 7 bases. The length of the CDR3 is 18 residues. V gave up 2 bases and J gave up 4 bases; unmatched junction bases: 13. The germline V gene has CDR1 SNHLY and CDR2 FYNNEI. CDR3 in amino acids: CASSESLSRGQINEKLFF. The DNA of the CDR3 is TGTGCCAGCAGTGAAAGTTTGTCTAGGGGACAGATTAATGAAAAACTGTTTTTT.

There are a few counts of this clone. V and J are TRBV5-4 and TRBJ1-1; no clear D gene. CDR1 is SGHNT, CDR2 YYREEE, per germline (reference sequence). The CDR3 sequence is 14 residues long. Trimming took off 0 bases at V and 4 bases at J, with 10 bases between the two ends. This CDR3 reads CASSLDPGSTEAFF. The CDR3 nucleotides are TGTGCCAGCAGCTTGGATCCGGGGTCCACTGAAGCTTTCTTT.

Only a few counts were recorded for this clone. The rearrangement uses TRBV6-5 and TRBJ1-1; D may be TRBD1 (6 bases). Trimming cost V 1 base and J 2 bases, with 14 bases left between them. Germline V gene data show CDR1 as MNHEY and CDR2 as SVGAGI. This CDR3 is built from 16 residues. The CDR3 DNA reads as TGTGCCAGCAGTTACTTGGGGGGGCATAGTAACACTGAAGCTTTCTTT. Amino acids: CASSYLGGHSNTEAFF.

The chain is built from TRBV27 and TRBJ2-6; 12 bases agree with TRBD1. CDR1 MNHEY and CDR2 SMNVEV come from the germline V gene (reference sequence). CDR3 length: 17 amino acids. Losses at the gene ends were 6 bases for V and 2 bases for J; bases not matched to a gene: 5. CDR3 sequence reads: CASRPGTGGAGANVLTF. Here the CDR3 DNA reads TGTGCCAGCAGGCCCGGGACAGGGGGCGCTGGGGCCAACGTCCTGACTTTC.

This clone was recorded only once. The rearrangement joins TRBV29-1 to TRBJ2-7, with 11 bases identical to TRBD2. The CDR3 contains 13 residues. The junction had 7 bases not matched to a gene; V was cut back by 5 bases and J by 7 bases. Germline assignment: CDR1 SQVTM and CDR2 ANQGSEA. In DNA, the CDR3 is TGCAGCGTTCTTGAACTAGCGGGAGCAGAGCAGTACTTC. Protein: CSVLELAGAEQYF.

This chain joins TRBV7-8 and TRBJ2-7, with D possibly being TRBD1 (6 bases). Trimming pared 8 bases from V and 4 bases from J, leaving 18 bases between. Germline V gene sequence: CDR1 SGHVS, CDR2 FQNEAQ. The length of the CDR3 is 14 residues. CDR3 sequence (DNA): TGTGCCAGCTCAGGGGCTGATGGCTTTTACGAGCAGTACTTC. It encodes CASSGADGFYEQYF. Supplemented by reference TRBV7-8 and TRBJ2-7, the full variable domain reads GAGVSQSPRYKVAKRGQDVALRCDPISGHVSLFWYQQALGQGPEFLTYFQNEAQLDKSGLPSDRFFAERPEGSVSTLKIQRTQQEDSAVYLCASSGADGFYEQYFGPGTRLTVT.

The V gene is TRBV28, the J gene TRBJ2-1, with 11 bases lining up with TRBD2. Losses at the gene ends were 7 bases for V and 0 bases for J; bases not matched to a gene: 14. Germline CDR1 and CDR2: MDHEN and SYDVKM. The CDR3 has 19 amino acids. Written as DNA, the CDR3 is TGTGCCAGCAATACGGGGCTAGCGGGGGGCCGGAGCTCCTACAATGAGCAGTTCTTC. Its protein is CASNTGLAGGRSSYNEQFF.

The V and J genes are TRBV28 and TRBJ1-2; D unresolved. Trimming removed 5 bases from V and 7 bases from J, with 20 bases in between. Germline V gene sequence: CDR1 MDHEN, CDR2 SYDVKM. This CDR3 region has 15 residues. In DNA form, the CDR3 reads TGTGCCAGCAGTCCTGGGGAGCAGGCCTTTTTTGGCTACACCTTC. Residues: CASSPGEQAFFGYTF.

The table lists this clone with a count of one. V is TRBV6-1 and J is TRBJ1-3, with TRBD1 identical over 8 bases. The germline V gene encodes CDR1 MNHNS and CDR2 SASEGT. Trimming at V came to 6 bases and at J to 0 bases, leaving 4 bases not matched to a gene. This CDR3 is 15 amino acids long. The CDR3 DNA sequence: TGTGCCAGCAGACAAGGGACAGGCTCTGGAAACACCATATATTTT. Translation gives CASRQGTGSGNTIYF.

This clone was recorded many times. The chain uses TRBV6-6 and TRBJ2-7; no definite D call. Trimming left V 6 bases short and J 1 base short, with 10 bases between. The germline V gene encodes CDR1 MNHNY and CDR2 SVGAGI (reference sequence). This CDR3 contains 13 residues. The chain's CDR3 is CASRALPSYEQYF. CDR3 coding DNA: TGTGCCAGCAGGGCTCTCCCATCCTACGAGCAGTACTTC.

V and J are TRBV30 and TRBJ1-5; a possible D gene is TRBD1 (6 bases). Germline lookup yields CDR1 GTSNPN and CDR2 SVGIG (reference sequence). V was clipped by 4 bases and J by 7 bases, with 14 bases between them. The CDR3 covers 13 residues. The CDR3: CAWTPGVGQPQHF. The CDR3 coding sequence is TGTGCCTGGACCCCAGGGGTAGGGCAGCCCCAGCATTTT. Full variable domain (rest looked up from reference TRBV30 and TRBJ1-5): SQTIHQWPATLVQPVGSPLSLECTVEGTSNPNLYWYRQAAGRGLQLLFYSVGIGQISSEVPQNLSASRPQDRQFILSSKKLLLSDSGFYLCAWTPGVGQPQHFGDGTRLSIL.

The chain carries TRBV5-1 and TRBJ2-5, with TRBD2 matching 7 bases. V dropped 4 bases and J dropped 2; count of bases not matched to a gene: 5. The CDR3 consists of 14 residues. Per the germline V gene, CDR1 is SGHRS and CDR2 is YFSETQ. CDR3: CASSSGTAQETQYF. The CDR3 coding sequence is TGCGCCAGCAGCAGCGGGACCGCGCAAGAGACCCAGTACTTC.

V usage is TRBV28 and J usage is TRBJ2-6; D possibly corresponds to TRBD1 (5 bases). Trimming pared 5 bases from V and 0 bases from J, leaving 23 bases between. CDR1 is MDHEN and CDR2 is SYDVKM in the germline V gene. CDR3 length: 20 amino acids. CDR3 sequence reads: CASSPPKTGRVSSGANVLTF. In nucleotides, the CDR3 is TGTGCCAGCAGTCCTCCCAAAACAGGACGGGTGAGCTCTGGGGCCAACGTCCTGACTTTC.

This clone was picked up a small number of times. The chain joins TRBV27 to TRBJ1-6; D is perhaps TRBD1 (6 bases). The CDR3 spans 14 residues. The V gene lost 3 bases and the J gene lost 7 bases, with 10 bases spanning the gap. Germline CDR1 reads MNHEY; CDR2 reads SMNVEV (reference sequence). The CDR3 sequence is CASSFRDNNSPLHF. In DNA form, the CDR3 reads TGTGCCAGCAGTTTCCGGGACAACAATTCACCCCTCCACTTT.

A few counts support this clone. The genes are TRBV11-1 and TRBJ2-7; 8 bases align to TRBD1. J gave up 2 bases and V 1 base, and 4 bases lay outside the gene matches. Germline V gene data show CDR1 as SGHAT and CDR2 as FQDESV (reference sequence). This CDR3 spans 15 amino acids. CDR3 sequence reads: CASSLVGDRTYEQYF. CDR3 nucleotide sequence: TGTGCCAGCAGCTTAGTAGGGGACAGGACCTACGAGCAGTACTTC.

The V call is TRBV28, the J call TRBJ2-2; 12 nucleotides match TRBD1. The CDR3 has 16 residues. V shed 6 bases and J 7 bases; nucleotides not matched to a gene: 9. Germline loops: CDR1 MDHEN, CDR2 SYDVKM. The CDR3 loop is CASRPPGTGGFGELFF. The CDR3 DNA follows: TGTGCCAGCAGGCCCCCCGGGACAGGGGGCTTCGGGGAGCTGTTTTTT. The complete variable domain, with remaining parts taken from reference TRBV28 and TRBJ2-2, reads DVKVTQSSRYLVKRTGEKVFLECVQDMDHENMFWYRQDPGLGLRLIYFSYDVKMKEKGDIPEGYSVSREKKERFSLILESASTNQTSMYLCASRPPGTGGFGELFFGEGSRLTVL.

This clone has only a few counts. Other DNA variants within this sample encode the same CDR3. The chain links TRBV10-3 to TRBJ1-1; the D gene is possibly TRBD1 (5 bases). In germline, CDR1 is ENHRY, CDR2 SYGVKD. The V end lost 6 bases, the J end lost 0 bases, and 11 bases lay between the germline ends. The CDR3 covers 14 residues. The DNA of the CDR3 is TGTGCCATCAGGGGGGGAGGATTGAACACTGAAGCTTTCTTT. Translating gives CAIRGGGLNTEAFF.

This chain joins TRBV5-1 and TRBJ2-1; TRBD1 aligns across 7 bases. V was clipped by 4 bases and J by 8 bases; unmatched bases: 9. This CDR3 is 14 amino acids long. Germline V gives CDR1 SGHRS, CDR2 YFSETQ. CDR3 nucleotide sequence: TGCGCCAGCAGCACGGTGACAGGGCTCGATGAGCAGTTCTTC. Translation gives CASSTVTGLDEQFF.